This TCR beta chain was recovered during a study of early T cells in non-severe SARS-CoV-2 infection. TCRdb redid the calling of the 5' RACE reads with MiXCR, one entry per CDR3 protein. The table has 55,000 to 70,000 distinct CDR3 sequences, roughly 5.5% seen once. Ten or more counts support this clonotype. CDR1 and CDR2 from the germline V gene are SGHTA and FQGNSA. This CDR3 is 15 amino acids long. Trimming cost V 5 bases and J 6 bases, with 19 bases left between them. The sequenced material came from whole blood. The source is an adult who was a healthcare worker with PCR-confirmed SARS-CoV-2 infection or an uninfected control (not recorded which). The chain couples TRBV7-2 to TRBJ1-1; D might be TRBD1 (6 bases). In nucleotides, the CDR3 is TGTGCCAGCAGCCCCTGGACAGCGAACAAACCTGAAGCTTTCTTT. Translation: CASSPWTANKPEAFF.